Following are 5 T cell receptor beta chains from one sample sequenced in a study of identical twins. TCRdb re-called the 5' RACE reads through MiXCR, storing one row per CDR3 protein. The data contain hundreds of thousands of distinct CDR3 sequences, over 8.5% of them singletons. The same data also went into a second study, on yellow fever vaccine responses in identical twins.

Sequencing was performed on PBMCs. All receptors derive from a woman aged 18 to 35 in good health.

This clonotype was observed many times. This chain connects TRBV28 to TRBJ2-1; 9 positions match TRBD1. The ends lost 5 bases at V and 4 bases at J; junction bases unmatched: 12. Germline lookup yields CDR1 MDHEN and CDR2 SYDVKM. The CDR3 runs 17 residues. The DNA for the CDR3 is TGTGCCAGCAGTACCCGGGACAGGGCTCATAAGTACAATGAGCAGTTCTTC. It translates to CASSTRDRAHKYNEQFF.

Note on this clonotype: The junction differs from germline at one of its ends, possibly a read error. The chain employs TRBV6-1 and TRBJ2-4; maybe TRBD2 (5 bases). CDR3 size: 15 residues. The germline CDR1 and CDR2 sequences are MNHNS and SASEGT. The CDR3: CASTSRTPGKHSVFF. CDR3 nucleotides: TGTGCCAGCACATCACGAACCCCGGGGAAACATTCAGTATTTTTC.

This clonotype showed up many times. The rearrangement uses TRBV14 and TRBJ2-2; D not resolved. CDR1 and CDR2 from the germline V gene are SGHDN and FVKESK. V gave up 1 base and J gave up 5 bases, with 5 bases separating them. The CDR3 sequence is 13 residues long. The CDR3 coding sequence is TGTGCCAGCAGCCAAGTGTCGACCGGGGAGCTGTTTTTT. Translation: CASSQVSTGELFF. Full variable domain (outside the CDR3, taken from reference TRBV14 and TRBJ2-2): EAGVTQFPSHSVIEKGQTVTLRCDPISGHDNLYWYRRVMGKEIKFLLHFVKESKQDESGMPNNRFLAERTGGTYSTLKVQPAELEDSGVYFCASSQVSTGELFFGEGSRLTVL.

This clonotype was recorded many times. The chain uses TRBV28 and TRBJ1-1; TRBD1 matches at 7 bases. Germline assignment: CDR1 MDHEN and CDR2 SYDVKM. The CDR3 covers 15 residues. The ends lost 6 bases at V and 5 bases at J; junction bases unmatched: 12. The CDR3 protein is CASSRLGGLKTEAFF. DNA for the CDR3: TGTGCCAGCAGCCGCCTAGGGGGCCTCAAGACTGAAGCTTTCTTT.

At least ten counts were recorded for this clonotype. This chain uses TRBV12-3 or TRBV12-4 with TRBJ2-5; TRBD2 might be the D (6 bases). The V end was cut by 2 bases, the J end by 3 bases, with 22 bases between. The CDR3 has 18 amino acids. CDR3 loop: CASSLKVLEGASEETQYF. CDR3 DNA: TGTGCCAGCAGTTTAAAAGTCCTGGAGGGCGCGAGTGAAGAGACCCAGTACTTC.